The 27 T cell receptor beta chains reported below all come from one sample, sequenced in a study of OX40 agonist ivuxolimab in advanced cancers. Profiled with immunoSEQ multiplex PCR; TCRdb holds only in-frame clones, not every one. The sample has just over 90,000 clones; 80% to 95% are singletons. The sequencing here drew on CD4+ or CD8+ T cells sorted from blood, taken in a trial of the OX40 agonist ivuxolimab. The receptors were sampled from an adult with an advanced solid tumor such as melanoma, head and neck, liver or kidney cancer.

The chain carries TRBV4-3 and TRBJ1-5; D unresolved. V lost 6 bases, J lost 0 bases, and 12 bases lay in between. Germline values: CDR1 LGHNA, CDR2 YSLEER. The CDR3 consists of 15 residues. The CDR3 here is CASRQYQSSNQPQHF. The CDR3 region has the DNA TGCGCCAGCAGACAATACCAATCTAGCAATCAGCCCCAGCATTTT.

The genes are TRBV11-2 and TRBJ2-1, with TRBD2 as a possible D gene (6 bases). V was pared by 4 bases and J by 13 bases, with 14 bases between. Germline-derived CDR1 and CDR2 are SGHAT and FQNNGV. The length of the CDR3 is 12 residues. This CDR3 reads CASSSTGDRQFF. CDR3 bases: TGTGCCAGCAGCTCAACGGGAGATCGACAGTTCTTC.

V and J are TRBV4-3 and TRBJ2-3; D possibly corresponds to TRBD2 (7 bases). Trimming took 8 bases from V and 3 from J, leaving 18 bases between them. The germline CDR1 and CDR2 sequences are LGHNA and YSLEER. This CDR3 spans 15 amino acids. CDR3: CASGWAGAGTDTQYF. The CDR3 DNA sequence: TGCGCCAGCGGCTGGGCGGGGGCCGGTACAGATACGCAGTATTTT.

This clone was seen only once. J is TRBJ1-1 and V is TRBV7-8; no definite D call. V lost 2 bases, J lost 0 bases, and 16 bases lay in between. The V gene's germline CDR1 is SGHVS and CDR2 FQNEAQ. The CDR3 runs 17 residues. CDR3 residues: CASSLSARTRMNTEAFF. For the CDR3, the DNA is TGTGCCAGCAGCTTATCAGCCCGAACCCGCATGAACACTGAAGCTTTCTTT.

The gene calls are TRBV27 and TRBJ2-5; weak D call: TRBD2 (5 bases). V lost 2 bases to trimming and J lost 5 bases, with 18 bases between them. Per the germline V gene, CDR1 is MNHEY and CDR2 is SMNVEV (reference sequence). The CDR3 loop spans 16 amino acids. CDR3 nucleotides: TGTGCCAGCAGTTTACGAGGGCCTAGTATTTTGGAGACCCAGTACTTC. It yields the protein CASSLRGPSILETQYF.

The chain has TRBV7-2 and TRBJ1-5; no clear D gene. The germline CDR1 and CDR2 sequences are SGHTA and FQGNSA. The CDR3 totals 15 residues. Trimming shortened V by 1 base and J by 3 bases, and 10 bases separated the two germline ends. CDR3 loop: CASSLEGGYNQPQHF. The CDR3 DNA follows: TGTGCCAGCAGCTTAGAGGGAGGGTACAATCAGCCCCAGCATTTT.

The J gene is TRBJ2-1, the V gene TRBV7-3, with TRBD2 matching over 11 bases. V shed 2 bases, J shed 8 bases, and the junction held 2 bases outside the gene matches. The length of the CDR3 is 14 residues. Germline-derived CDR1 and CDR2 are SGHTA and FQGTGA. The DNA for the CDR3 is TGTGCCAGCAGCTTAGGGACTAGCGGACATGAGCAGTTCTTC. Amino acids: CASSLGTSGHEQFF.

The J gene is TRBJ2-3, the V gene TRBV7-2, with 10 bases identical to TRBD2. V was clipped by 5 bases and J by 1 base; unmatched bases: 9. From germline, CDR1 is SGHTA and CDR2 FQGNSA. This CDR3 has 17 residues. CDR3 amino acids: CASSIKRGGGGTDTQYF. CDR3 bases: TGTGCCAGCAGCATTAAGCGGGGGGGCGGCGGCACAGATACGCAGTATTTT. The full variable domain, in which reference TRBV7-2 and TRBJ2-3 provide the parts outside the CDR3, is GAGVSQSPSNKVTEKGKDVELRCDPISGHTALYWYRQSLGQGLEFLIYFQGNSAPDKSGLPSDRFSAERTGGSVSTLTIQRTQQEDSAVYLCASSIKRGGGGTDTQYFGPGTRLTVL.

This clone was recorded once. V gene TRBV7-6 combines with J gene TRBJ2-5; D may be TRBD1 (5 bases). The DNA end lines up better with TRBJ2-7; the J call may be wrong. The germline V gene encodes CDR1 SGHVS and CDR2 FNYEAQ. The CDR3 totals 13 residues. CDR3 sequence reads: CASSSQVPDEQYF. DNA for the CDR3: TGTGCCAGCAGCTCACAGGTACCCGACGAGCAGTACTTC.

This chain links TRBV11-3 with TRBJ2-3; no firm D call. The CDR3 totals 12 residues. V lost 4 bases and J lost 2, with 4 bases in between. CDR1 is SGHNT, CDR2 YENEEA, per germline. The CDR3: CASSSSTDTQYF. The CDR3 nucleotides read TGTGCCAGCAGCTCCTCCACAGATACGCAGTATTTT.

V gene TRBV28 combines with J gene TRBJ1-5; 7 positions agree with TRBD1. Germline-derived CDR1 and CDR2 are MDHEN and SYDVKM. This CDR3 has 14 amino acids. Trimming took 5 bases from V and 6 from J; bases not matched to a gene: 7. DNA of the CDR3: TGTGCCAGCAGTCCCAGGGGGGGAACTCAGCCCCAGCATTTT. Protein: CASSPRGGTQPQHF.

The rearrangement links TRBV15 to TRBJ1-1, with D possibly matching TRBD1 (5 bases). Between the trimmed V and J ends, which lost 0 bases and 1 base, there was a span of 9 bases. In germline, CDR1 is LNHNV, CDR2 YYDKDF (reference sequence). This CDR3 has 15 amino acids. CDR3 loop: CATSRDTGGNTEAFF. CDR3 bases: TGTGCCACCAGCAGAGATACAGGCGGGAACACTGAAGCTTTCTTT.

This clone was recorded once. The genes are TRBV30 and TRBJ2-7, with a tentative D call TRBD1 (6 bases). V dropped 0 bases and J dropped 6 bases, with 6 bases sitting between them. The length of the CDR3 is 11 residues. Germline lookup yields CDR1 GTSNPN and CDR2 SVGIG (reference sequence). The CDR3 region is CAWSVGGEQYF. DNA of the CDR3: TGTGCCTGGAGTGTAGGGGGCGAGCAGTACTTC.

This chain links TRBV7-3 with TRBJ2-5; D is uncertain. The CDR3 is 15 amino acids. Germline CDR1 and CDR2: SGHTA and FQGTGA. Trimming removed 5 bases from V and 2 bases from J, with 15 bases in between. CDR3 sequence (DNA): TGTGCCAGCAGCCCAAGATCGGGCGGACAAGAGACCCAGTACTTC. The encoded protein is CASSPRSGGQETQYF.

This clone was seen a few times. The chain recombines TRBV30 with TRBJ1-2; the D is unclear. Germline CDR1 reads GTSNPN; CDR2 reads SVGIG (reference sequence). CDR3 length equals 15 residues. The V end was cut by 0 bases, the J end by 4 bases, with 15 bases between. The chain's CDR3 is CAWSVGPPGIYGYTF. CDR3 sequence (DNA): TGTGCCTGGAGTGTAGGCCCTCCGGGGATCTATGGCTACACCTTC.

Worth noting for this clone: The limits of the CDR3 on the DNA are not certain, so only TCRdb's listed CDR3 is given. V and J are TRBV6-5 and TRBJ1-1. Germline V lookup: CDR1 MNHEY, CDR2 SVGAGI. The CDR3 adds up to 11 amino acids, both ends counted. The CDR3 spells CASILDTEAFF.

The rearrangement links TRBV30 to TRBJ1-3, with D tentatively TRBD1 (6 bases). Germline assignment: CDR1 GTSNPN and CDR2 SVGIG (reference sequence). This CDR3 region has 15 residues. Trimming took 0 bases from V and 0 from J, leaving 9 bases between them. The CDR3 spells CAWSVQGFSGNTIYF. CDR3 DNA sequence: TGTGCCTGGAGTGTACAGGGATTCTCTGGAAACACCATATATTTT.

The CDR3 reads CASSGTQDEQFF. CDR3 bases: TGTGCCAGCAGCGGGACCCAAGACGAGCAGTTCTTC. V is TRBV11-3 and J is TRBJ2-1, with D tentatively TRBD1 or TRBD2 (5 bases each). The germline CDR1 and CDR2 sequences are SGHNT and YENEEA. Trimming removed 5 bases at V and 10 bases at J, with 12 bases between. The CDR3 consists of 12 residues.

The rearrangement links TRBV4-1 to TRBJ2-5; D gene ambiguous. The J call may not be correct, given that the DNA end is closer to TRBJ2-7. Looked up from germline, CDR1 is MGHRA and CDR2 is YSYEKL. The CDR3 totals 11 residues. CDR3 sequence: CASSQEHEQYF. The DNA for the CDR3 is TGCGCCAGCAGCCAAGAGCACGAGCAGTACTTC.

The sample holds one count of this clone. J is TRBJ2-5 and V is TRBV5-1; TRBD1 matches at 7 bases. Germline CDR1 reads SGHRS; CDR2 reads YFSETQ. The CDR3 consists of 16 residues. V shed 3 bases and J 3 bases; nucleotides not matched to a gene: 11. DNA for the CDR3: TGCGCCAGCAGCTACAGGGGAGAGGGGACCAAAGAGACCCAGTACTTC. This sequence encodes CASSYRGEGTKETQYF.

The V call is TRBV18, the J call TRBJ2-1; D uncertain. V was trimmed by 3 bases and J by 3 bases, leaving 12 bases between them. This CDR3 is 15 amino acids long. The germline V gene encodes CDR1 KGHSH and CDR2 LQKENI. This chain's CDR3 is CASSPGLDRYNEQFF. In DNA form, the CDR3 reads TGTGCCAGCTCACCTGGGCTAGACCGCTACAATGAGCAGTTCTTC.

The chain employs TRBV7-9 and TRBJ1-3; D is unresolved. This CDR3 spans 12 amino acids. Germline V CDR1 and CDR2: SEHNR, FQNEAQ (reference sequence). Between the trimmed V and J ends, which lost 4 bases and 8 bases, there was a span of 9 bases. The CDR3 spells CASSSEPDTIYF. CDR3 in DNA: TGTGCCAGCAGCTCAGAACCAGACACCATATATTTT.

This clone was detected only once. The V and J genes are TRBV9 and TRBJ1-2, with TRBD1 identical over 8 bases. V shed 4 bases, J shed 0 bases, and the junction held 11 bases outside the gene matches. CDR3 length equals 17 residues. Germline V gene sequence: CDR1 SGDLS, CDR2 YYNGEE. The CDR3 coding sequence is TGTGCCAGCAGCTCTTACGGGCAGGGGGCATCTAACTATGGCTACACCTTC. This codes for CASSSYGQGASNYGYTF. The full variable domain, in which reference TRBV9 and TRBJ1-2 provide the parts outside the CDR3, is DSGVTQTPKHLITATGQRVTLRCSPRSGDLSVYWYQQSLDQGLQFLIQYYNGEERAKGNILERFSAQQFPDLHSELNLSSLELGDSALYFCASSSYGQGASNYGYTFGSGTRLTVV.

This clone was observed a single time. CDR3 nucleotides: TGCGCCAGCAGCCCCCCGCTGTCCTACGAGCAGTACTTC. This codes for CASSPPLSYEQYF. V and J are TRBV5-1 and TRBJ2-7; D call uncertain. The V gene's germline CDR1 is SGHRS and CDR2 YFSETQ. V lost 4 bases to trimming and J lost 1 base, with 9 bases between them. CDR3 length: 13 residues.

This chain links TRBV13 with TRBJ2-1, with 12 positions matching TRBD2. The germline CDR1 and CDR2 sequences are PRHDT and FYEKMQ (reference sequence). CDR3 length: 20 amino acids. The ends lost 5 bases at V and 4 bases at J; junction bases unmatched: 18. CDR3 coding DNA: TGTGCCAGCAGCCTTCGACTAGCGGGAGTCGCCTTCACATCTTACAATGAGCAGTTCTTC. It translates to CASSLRLAGVAFTSYNEQFF.

The chain recombines TRBV6-5 with TRBJ1-1; no reliable D call. The germline CDR1 and CDR2 sequences are MNHEY and SVGAGI. V lost 4 bases to trimming and J lost 0 bases, with 6 bases between them. This CDR3 spans 13 amino acids. CDR3 residues: CASSFWMNTEAFF. CDR3 DNA: TGTGCCAGCAGTTTCTGGATGAACACTGAAGCTTTCTTT.

CDR3: CASSAGTHWADGYTF. For the CDR3, the DNA is TGTGCCAGCAGCGCCGGGACCCACTGGGCGGATGGCTACACCTTC. V gene TRBV9 combines with J gene TRBJ1-2, with a tentative D call TRBD1 (5 bases). Germline V gene sequence: CDR1 SGDLS, CDR2 YYNGEE. V shed 3 bases and J shed 6 bases, with 18 bases lying between them. The CDR3 runs to 15 residues.